Shown below are 8 T cell receptor beta chains from a single sample sequenced in a study of shared clonotypes between healthy human individuals (dated by TCRdb to 2018 to 2021). To prepare the library, the immunoSEQ multiplex PCR assay was applied. Imported from immuneACCESS, the table was reduced by TCRdb to in-frame sequences with V and J called. These copies leave out some clones; in studies compared against another copy, an unresolved V gene accounts for under half, and the cause of the remainder is not known. The sample table contains about 490,000 clones; only one count was recorded for around 85% of them. The leading ten clones occupy roughly 12% of the sample. Sequenced input: PBMCs. The source is a woman in her 40s in good health. Some clones in this sample may be carry-over from other donors' samples.

This rearrangement joins TRBV25-1 to TRBJ2-7; D is ambiguous. In germline, CDR1 is MGHDK, CDR2 SYGVNS. Trimming took off 0 bases at V and 1 base at J, with 4 bases between the two ends. The CDR3 runs to 13 residues. CDR3 DNA: TGTGCCAGCAGTGAATACGGGTCCTACGAGCAGTACTTC. Translated: CASSEYGSYEQYF.

The chain joins TRBV9 to TRBJ1-3; possibly TRBD1 for D (6 bases). The V end lost 0 bases, the J end lost 0 bases, and 10 bases lay between the germline ends. The germline gives CDR1 SGDLS, CDR2 YYNGEE. CDR3 length: 16 amino acids. The CDR3 protein is CASSVGDNLSGNTIYF. Here the CDR3 DNA reads TGTGCCAGCAGCGTAGGGGACAACCTCTCTGGAAACACCATATATTTT. Filled out from reference TRBV9 and TRBJ1-3, the complete variable domain reads DSGVTQTPKHLITATGQRVTLRCSPRSGDLSVYWYQQSLDQGLQFLIQYYNGEERAKGNILERFSAQQFPDLHSELNLSSLELGDSALYFCASSVGDNLSGNTIYFGEGSWLTVV.

The J gene is TRBJ2-3, the V gene TRBV5-1; D gene unclear. Trimming left V 0 bases short and J 2 bases short, with 10 bases between. Germline values: CDR1 SGHRS, CDR2 YFSETQ. The CDR3 is made up of 15 amino acids. For the CDR3, the DNA is TGCGCCAGCAGCTTGGTTGATGGCCTCACAGATACGCAGTATTTT. It encodes CASSLVDGLTDTQYF.

Details on this clone: The same CDR3 can be traced to other DNA sequences in this sample. The V gene is TRBV28, the J gene TRBJ2-2; D is uncertain. V was trimmed by 4 bases and J by 1 base, leaving 7 bases between them. The CDR3 runs to 14 residues. Per germline, CDR1 MDHEN and CDR2 SYDVKM. CDR3 loop: CASSSGQNTGELFF. Here the CDR3 DNA reads TGTGCCAGCAGTTCCGGGCAGAACACCGGGGAGCTGTTTTTT.

This clone was detected ten times or more. The rearrangement links TRBV4-2 to TRBJ1-3, with no clear D. V was shortened by 1 base and J by 1 base, with 5 bases between the two germline ends. Germline CDR1 reads LGHNA; CDR2 reads YNFKEQ. The CDR3 length is 14 residues. CDR3 region: CASSQGDSGNTIYF. The CDR3, as DNA: TGTGCCAGCAGCCAAGGAGATTCTGGAAACACCATATATTTT.

Points on this clone: Given a far larger clone just one base away, this is likely a sequencing read error. The chain carries TRBV5-4 and TRBJ2-7, with 7 bases fitting TRBD2. Per the germline V gene, CDR1 is SGHNT and CDR2 is YYREEE (reference sequence). The CDR3 covers 15 residues. Trimming at V came to 3 bases and at J to 0 bases, leaving 6 bases not matched to a gene. In nucleotides, the CDR3 is TGTGCCAGCAGCTACCCGGGACTATCCTCCTACGAGCAGTACTTC. Its translation: CASSYPGLSSYEQYF.

The rearrangement uses TRBV11-2 and TRBJ2-3; no definite D call. CDR1 SGHAT and CDR2 FQNNGV come from the germline V gene. This CDR3 has 12 amino acids. V gave up 4 bases and J gave up 5 bases, with 7 bases separating them. CDR3 in amino acids: CASSSMGDTQYF. Here the CDR3 DNA reads TGTGCCAGCAGCTCAATGGGAGATACGCAGTATTTT.

The chain recombines TRBV13 with TRBJ1-3, with D unclear. The CDR3 is 12 residues long. With 4 bases removed from V and 4 bases from J, the gap between germline ends came to 5 bases. Germline CDR1 reads PRHDT; CDR2 reads FYEKMQ (reference sequence). The CDR3 loop reads CASSYTGNTIYF. As DNA, the CDR3 is TGTGCCAGCAGCTATACAGGAAACACCATATATTTT.